This T cell receptor beta chain was obtained from a study of CD8 T cells in ankylosing spondylitis. Findings and caveats of the study: Ankylosing spondylitis blood seemed to carry a telltale TCR beta motif made of several highly homologous variants.

Trimming took 1 base from V and 4 from J, leaving 11 bases between them. Germline loops: CDR1 SGHTA, CDR2 FQGNSA. The CDR3 totals 15 residues. TCRdb passed the 5' RACE reads through MiXCR, listing each CDR3 protein once. The table shows around 540,000 distinct CDR3 sequences, with 12% occurring only once. This clonotype appeared a few times. Its cognate antigen is unknown. The rearrangement links TRBV7-2 to TRBJ1-5; D unresolved. Input material: blood, either unsorted or a sorted T cell fraction (not recorded which). The clonotype comes from a male donor with ankylosing spondylitis. The CDR3 here is CASSLEEGPNQPQHF. The DNA for the CDR3 is TGTGCCAGCAGCTTAGAAGAAGGCCCGAATCAGCCCCAGCATTTT.